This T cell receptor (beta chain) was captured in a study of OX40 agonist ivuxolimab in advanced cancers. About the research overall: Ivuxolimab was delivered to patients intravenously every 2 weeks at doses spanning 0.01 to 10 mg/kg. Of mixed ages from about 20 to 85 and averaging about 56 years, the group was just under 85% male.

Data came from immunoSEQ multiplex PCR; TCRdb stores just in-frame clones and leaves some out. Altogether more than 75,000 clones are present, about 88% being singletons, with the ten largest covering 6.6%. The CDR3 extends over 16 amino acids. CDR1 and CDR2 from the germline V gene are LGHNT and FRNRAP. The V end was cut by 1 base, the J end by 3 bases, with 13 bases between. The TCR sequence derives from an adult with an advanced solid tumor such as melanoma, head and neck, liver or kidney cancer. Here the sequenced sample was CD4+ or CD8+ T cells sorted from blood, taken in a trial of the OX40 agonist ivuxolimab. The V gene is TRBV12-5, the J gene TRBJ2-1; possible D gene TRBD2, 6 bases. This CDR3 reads CASGLGGTGGYNEQFF. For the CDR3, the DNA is TGTGCTAGTGGTTTGGGTGGGACCGGGGGCTACAATGAGCAGTTCTTC.